This record concerns one T cell receptor beta chain sequence. The data originate from a study of blood T cell repertoires in COVID-19. Looking at the study overall: Sources were T cells, B-cell-depleted T cells, or PBMCs; the material itself was cDNA or gDNA.

Enrolled through a virtual design, the participants were between 18 and 89 years of age and came from fewer than 30 US areas. Recovery among Cohort 3 donors was established by two negative PCRs, clearance, or symptom resolution. Assay used: immunoSEQ multiplex PCR; TCRdb lists only in-frame clones, some missing. The sample carries a few hundred thousand clones, 80% to 90% recorded once. This TCR came from a woman between 25 and 40 years old who had recovered from COVID-19. Sample: PBMCs or T cells enriched from blood (not recorded which).

DNA of the CDR3: TGCGCCAGCAGCCCCTGGGGGGGGGCAGATAATTCACCCCTCCACTTT. Translation gives CASSPWGGADNSPLHF. V is TRBV23-1 and J is TRBJ1-6; possible D gene TRBD1, 6 bases. TRBV23-1 is an ORF for which the function is uncertain. The CDR3 contains 16 residues. Trimming cost V 6 bases and J 5 bases, with 17 bases left between them.